This is a list of T cell receptor beta chains from one sample in a study of T-cell memory formation after mild COVID-19. In TCRdb, the 5' RACE reads were re-called with MiXCR into one record per CDR3 protein. The sample holds 470,000 or so distinct CDR3 sequences, under 20% seen once. The sequenced sample was PBMCs or a T cell subset sorted from them (not recorded which). All receptors come from a man aged 18 to 35 who had mild COVID-19 (a few samples of this study predate the infection). Cell type and time point are not known. Both conserved end residues are part of each CDR3. The order of the fields is CDR3 protein, CDR3 DNA, V gene, D gene, J gene, clone size. D genes are given only for firm matches. Only part of the rows carry a size: once, few, many, or a class if the clone is expanded.

CATSGETGGASPLHF TGTGCCACCAGCGGAGAAACAGGGGGCGCTTCACCCCTCCACTTT TRBV15 TRBD1 TRBJ1-6 few
CASSTLPDNEQFF TGTGCCAGCAGTACCCTCCCGGACAATGAGCAGTTCTTC TRBV6-5 NA TRBJ2-1 few
CASSATLDRTLVSYNEQFF TGTGCCAGCAGTGCCACCCTCGACAGGACGCTCGTGTCCTACAATGAGCAGTTCTTC TRBV6-2/TRBV6-3 NA TRBJ2-1 few
CASSPGTSEDTQYF TGTGCCAGCTCACCGGGGACTAGCGAAGATACGCAGTATTTT TRBV18 TRBD2 TRBJ2-3 many
CASSFRTSNEQFF TGTGCCAGCAGCTTCCGGACTAGCAATGAGCAGTTCTTC TRBV7-2 TRBD2 TRBJ2-1 few
CASSPSIGQGRFEQFF TGTGCCAGCAGCCCTTCAATTGGGCAGGGAAGGTTTGAGCAGTTCTTC TRBV7-6 NA TRBJ2-1 few
CASSLSGGRYTGELFF TGTGCCAGCAGCTTGTCAGGGGGGCGATACACCGGGGAGCTGTTTTTT TRBV5-5 NA TRBJ2-2 few
CASSLGLAGERYEQYF TGTGCCAGCAGCTTAGGGCTAGCGGGGGAAAGGTACGAGCAGTACTTC TRBV7-9 TRBD2 TRBJ2-7 few
CSARPGSGNTIYF TGCAGTGCCCGCCCAGGTTCTGGAAACACCATATATTTT TRBV20-1 NA TRBJ1-3 NA
CASSPVRINQPQHF TGTGCCAGCAGTCCGGTGCGGATCAATCAGCCCCAGCATTTT TRBV7-2 NA TRBJ1-5 NA
CASSPLLIDQPQHF TGTGCCAGCAGCCCCCTCCTAATCGATCAGCCCCAGCATTTT TRBV12-3/TRBV12-4 NA TRBJ1-5 few
CASSLDERQMNTEAFF TGTGCCAGCAGCTTAGACGAGAGGCAGATGAACACTGAAGCTTTCTTT TRBV7-2 NA TRBJ1-1 NA
CASSPITFAGDTQYF TGTGCCAGCAGCCCTATCACGTTCGCCGGAGATACGCAGTATTTT TRBV9 NA TRBJ2-3 NA
CASSLSGGVGETQYF TGTGCCAGCAGCCTTAGCGGGGGGGTCGGAGAGACCCAGTACTTC TRBV7-2 TRBD2 TRBJ2-5 few
CAIKDIQETQYF TGTGCCATCAAGGACATCCAAGAGACCCAGTACTTC TRBV10-3 NA TRBJ2-5 NA
CASKRGNTEAFF TGTGCCAGCAAACGGGGGAACACTGAAGCTTTCTTT TRBV12-3/TRBV12-4 NA TRBJ1-1 few
CAISGVTAAGYTF TGTGCCATCAGTGGAGTGACAGCGGCCGGCTACACCTTC TRBV10-3 NA TRBJ1-2 NA
CASSLIAGAGETQYF TGTGCCAGCAGTCTTATAGCGGGGGCCGGGGAGACCCAGTACTTC TRBV6-4 TRBD2 TRBJ2-5 many
CASSTSGGAREQFF TGTGCCAGCAGTACTAGCGGGGGGGCCCGGGAGCAGTTCTTC TRBV5-6 TRBD2 TRBJ2-1 few
CASSLGGPNSGNTIYF TGCGCCAGCAGCTTGGGAGGACCGAACTCTGGAAACACCATATATTTT TRBV5-1 NA TRBJ1-3 few
CASSFGASLETQYF TGCGCCAGCAGCTTCGGTGCTAGTTTGGAGACCCAGTACTTC TRBV5-1 NA TRBJ2-5 many
CASSQGWGQGGEGYTF TGCGCCAGCAGCCAAGGATGGGGACAGGGAGGAGAAGGCTACACCTTC TRBV4-3 TRBD1 TRBJ1-2 few
CASSETGGGTEAFF TGTGCCAGCAGCGAAACAGGGGGAGGAACTGAAGCTTTCTTT TRBV7-2 TRBD1 TRBJ1-1 NA
CASSPGQGNTGELFF TGTGCCAGCAGCCCCGGACAGGGGAACACCGGGGAGCTGTTTTTT TRBV27 TRBD1 TRBJ2-2 many
CATRQGANYGYTF TGTGCCACCAGACAGGGGGCTAACTATGGCTACACCTTC TRBV24-1 TRBD1 TRBJ1-2 few
CASSPPQGEGYTF TGTGCCAGCTCACCTCCGCAGGGGGAGGGCTACACCTTC TRBV18 TRBD1 TRBJ1-2 NA
CASSQGNRDYGYTF TGTGCCAGCAGCCAAGGGAACAGGGACTATGGCTACACCTTC TRBV3-1 NA TRBJ1-2 few
CASSFKSNQPQHF TGTGCCAGCAGTTTCAAGAGCAATCAGCCCCAGCATTTT TRBV27 NA TRBJ1-5 many
CASSQQQGQETQYF TGTGCCAGCAGTCAACAGCAGGGCCAAGAGACCCAGTACTTC TRBV6-5 NA TRBJ2-5 NA
CASSLGMDTEAFF TGTGCCAGCAGCTTAGGTATGGACACTGAAGCTTTCTTT TRBV11-1 NA TRBJ1-1 few
CASRPGQLNEKLFF TGCGCCAGCAGACCGGGACAGTTAAATGAAAAACTGTTTTTT TRBV5-1 TRBD1 TRBJ1-4 many
CASTPGQTQPQHF TGTGCCAGCACCCCCGGACAGACCCAGCCCCAGCATTTT TRBV12-3/TRBV12-4 NA TRBJ1-5 NA
CASSQRGAQGFGGYTF TGTGCCAGCAGCCAGCGGGGGGCGCAGGGTTTCGGTGGCTACACCTTC TRBV3-1 NA TRBJ1-2 NA
CASGEDYGYTF TGCGCCAGCGGCGAGGACTATGGCTACACCTTC TRBV5-1 NA TRBJ1-2 many
CASSQVGDRGHGYTF TGTGCCAGCAGCCAAGTTGGGGACAGGGGGCACGGCTACACCTTC TRBV3-1 TRBD1 TRBJ1-2 few
CASSEYELASSYNEQFF TGTGCCAGCAGCGAATACGAACTAGCCAGCTCCTACAATGAGCAGTTCTTC TRBV9 NA TRBJ2-1 NA
CSALVPGGTDTQYF TGCAGTGCCTTGGTACCGGGAGGCACAGATACGCAGTATTTT TRBV20-1 NA TRBJ2-3 few
CASSLASGGRVNTEAFF TGTGCCAGCAGCTTAGCGTCCGGAGGGCGGGTGAACACTGAAGCTTTCTTT TRBV7-8 NA TRBJ1-1 few
CASSQDWGVQSEAFF TGTGCCAGCAGCCAAGATTGGGGGGTTCAGTCGGAAGCTTTCTTT TRBV14 NA TRBJ1-1 few
CASSAGVPYNEQFF TGTGCCAGCAGCGCAGGGGTACCCTACAATGAGCAGTTCTTC TRBV6-2/TRBV6-3 NA TRBJ2-1 few
CSASIGLATDTQYF TGCAGTGCTAGTATAGGACTAGCAACAGATACGCAGTATTTT TRBV20-1 TRBD2 TRBJ2-3 NA
CASRQIRGTEAFF TGTGCCAGCAGGCAGATCAGGGGGACTGAAGCTTTCTTT TRBV28 TRBD1 TRBJ1-1 few
CASSLVAVGRRYEQYF TGTGCCAGCAGTTTAGTGGCGGTGGGACGGAGGTACGAGCAGTACTTC TRBV12-3/TRBV12-4 NA TRBJ2-7 few
CASSWASGGSYNEQFF TGTGCCAGCAGTTGGGCTAGCGGGGGGTCATACAATGAGCAGTTCTTC TRBV27 TRBD2 TRBJ2-1 few
CASSVDYSPLHF TGTGCCAGCAGTGTGGACTATTCACCCCTCCACTTT TRBV25-1 NA TRBJ1-6 NA
CATSDPGQGAADTQYF TGTGCCACCAGTGATCCGGGACAGGGGGCTGCCGATACGCAGTATTTT TRBV24-1 TRBD1 TRBJ2-3 few
CASSRLDILEGETQYF TGTGCCAGCAGCCGACTAGACATATTGGAGGGAGAGACCCAGTACTTC TRBV5-5 NA TRBJ2-5 few
CASSFKDHNEQFF TGTGCCAGCAGCTTTAAAGACCACAATGAGCAGTTCTTC TRBV7-2 NA TRBJ2-1 many
CASSLGQANSNQETQYF TGTGCCAGCAGCTTAGGGCAAGCCAATAGCAACCAAGAGACCCAGTACTTC TRBV11-1 NA TRBJ2-5 few
CASSVSGGWPDTQYF TGTGCCAGCAGCGTTAGCGGGGGGTGGCCAGATACGCAGTATTTT TRBV9 TRBD2 TRBJ2-3 once
CASSEQLAGGWNEQFF TGTGCCAGCAGTGAACAACTAGCGGGGGGTTGGAATGAGCAGTTCTTC TRBV6-1 TRBD2 TRBJ2-1 NA
CASSVFSEGRTSGANVLTF TGTGCCAGCAGTGTGTTCTCGGAGGGCAGGACCTCTGGGGCCAACGTCCTGACTTTC TRBV6-5 NA TRBJ2-6 many
CSASDTPSYGYTF TGCAGTGCTTCCGACACGCCATCCTATGGCTACACCTTC TRBV20-1 NA TRBJ1-2 NA
CASSPASSGGSDEQYF TGTGCCAGCAGCCCCGCTTCTAGCGGGGGGTCCGACGAGCAGTACTTC TRBV5-4 TRBD2 TRBJ2-7 few